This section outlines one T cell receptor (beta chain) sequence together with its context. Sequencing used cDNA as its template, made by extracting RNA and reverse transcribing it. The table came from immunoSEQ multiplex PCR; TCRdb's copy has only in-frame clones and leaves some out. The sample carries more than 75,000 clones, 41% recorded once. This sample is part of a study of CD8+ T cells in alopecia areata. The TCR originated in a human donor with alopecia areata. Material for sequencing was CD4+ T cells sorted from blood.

CDR3 sequence reads: CASTPALAKNIQYF. As DNA, the CDR3 is TGTGCCAGCACCCCGGCCTTAGCCAAAAACATTCAGTACTTC. The chain uses TRBV2 and TRBJ2-4; D is undetermined. Deletions cut 7 bases from V and 0 bases from J, with 10 bases between. The V gene's germline CDR1 is SNHLY and CDR2 FYNNEI. This CDR3 spans 14 amino acids.